The present entry profiles one TCR beta chain with its context. All donors were Caucasian adults living in Nashville, Tennessee. The entry originates in a study of shared clonotypes between healthy human individuals. The overall study: Three CD4 naive, three CD4 memory, two CD8 naive and one CD8 memory plate were used per donor.

The repertoire was sequenced with immunoSEQ multiplex PCR; TCRdb's copy has only in-frame clones and lacks some. The data contain about 990,000 clones, more than 75% of them singletons. The clonotype was recovered from a young man in good health. Some clones in this sample may be carry-over from other donors' samples. Sample: memory CD4+ T cells from PBMCs. The subset was: CD45RA-negative fraction.

CDR3 loop: CASSSQGVTGELFF. The CDR3 DNA reads as TGTGCCAGCAGCTCCCAAGGGGTCACCGGGGAGCTGTTTTTT. The V gene is TRBV7-3, the J gene TRBJ2-2, with TRBD1 as a possible D gene (5 bases). Trimming shortened V by 4 bases and J by 4 bases, and 10 bases separated the two germline ends. The germline V gene encodes CDR1 SGHTA and CDR2 FQGTGA. The CDR3 is 14 amino acids.